The clone carrying this T cell receptor beta chain has ten or more counts. The antigen is undetermined. TCRdb reprocessed the 5' RACE reads with MiXCR, giving one entry per CDR3 protein. The data contain approximately 51,000 distinct CDR3 sequences, 3% to 4% of them singletons. This entry comes from a study of neurological immune-mediated disorders. Broader study findings: None of the CDR3 amino acid sequences found in expanded clones was shared across subjects. This suggests that the TCR-beta repertoires were private in all groups. The multiple sclerosis repertoire cluster lacked an association with any feature, whether clinical or MRI. While HTLV-1-associated myelopathy showed the greatest TCR clonal expansion, multiple sclerosis showed the least, falling below healthy controls.

CDR3 length: 15 amino acids. Deletions cut 0 bases from V and 3 bases from J, with 13 bases between. Germline values: CDR1 SGHRS, CDR2 YFSETQ. The unsorted libraries had their origin in 2 million PBMCs stored at -80 C. The receptor comes from a man aged 40-49 years with multiple sclerosis. Material: PBMCs. The chain couples TRBV5-1 to TRBJ2-7; D is ambiguous. CDR3 in DNA: TGCGCCAGCAGCTTGGGTATAGCCGACGGCTACGAGCAGTACTTC. Protein sequence: CASSLGIADGYEQYF. The whole variable domain, remainder taken from reference TRBV5-1 and TRBJ2-7, is KAGVTQTPRYLIKTRGQQVTLSCSPISGHRSVSWYQQTPGQGLQFLFEYFSETQRNKGNFPGRFSGRQFSNSRSEMNVSTLELGDSALYLCASSLGIADGYEQYFGPGTRLTVT.